Listed below are T cell receptor beta chains from one sample, sequenced in a study of beta chain features in type 1 diabetes. Produced via immunoSEQ multiplex PCR; TCRdb's table is partial and in-frame only. The sample lists 65,000 to 100,000 clones, about a third occurring once. The sequencing sample was made of stem cell memory CD4+ T cells from blood. These receptor sequences come from a woman aged 18 to 35 in good health. Both conserved end residues are part of each CDR3. The order of the fields is V gene, clone size, D gene, J gene, CDR3 protein, CDR3 DNA. The D gene is left open where the match is weak. Rows give clone size only sometimes, using once, few, many, or a class for an expanded clone.

TRBV5-5	.	.	TRBJ2-5	CASSDTSRGETQYF	TGTGCCAGCAGCGATACTAGTCGAGGAGAGACCCAGTACTTC
TRBV5-5	.	.	TRBJ2-7	CASSVSSSHEQYF	TGTGCCAGCAGCGTGAGTTCTAGCCACGAGCAGTACTTC
TRBV19	many	.	TRBJ1-1	CASSIQVNTEAFF	TGTGCCAGTAGTATACAGGTGAACACTGAAGCTTTCTTT
TRBV4-1	.	.	TRBJ1-5	CASSQDPPLGSSNQPQHF	TGCGCCAGCAGCCAAGATCCCCCCCTAGGGAGTAGCAATCAGCCCCAGCATTTT
TRBV7-2	few	.	TRBJ1-2	CASSLARGRGYTF	TGTGCCAGCAGCTTAGCGCGGGGGAGGGGCTACACCTTC
TRBV7-2	.	TRBD2	TRBJ2-6	CASSLGAGGSGANVLTF	TGTGCCAGCAGCTTGGGGGCGGGGGGCTCTGGGGCCAACGTCCTGACTTTC
TRBV4-2	.	.	TRBJ1-1	CASSQDLPRNTEAFF	TGTGCCAGCAGCCAAGATTTACCCAGGAACACTGAAGCTTTCTTT
TRBV6-6	few	.	TRBJ2-1	CASSPPSGGGNEQFF	TGTGCCAGCAGTCCCCCGTCCGGGGGTGGGAATGAGCAGTTCTTC
TRBV2	.	.	TRBJ1-5	CASSLGVGQPQHF	TGTGCCAGCAGCCTAGGGGTGGGACAGCCCCAGCATTTT
TRBV4-1	few	.	TRBJ2-5	CASSQEFQQETQYF	TGCGCCAGCAGCCAAGAGTTCCAGCAAGAGACCCAGTACTTC
TRBV29-1	.	TRBD1	TRBJ1-1	CSAPGGGDEAFF	TGCAGCGCGCCAGGGGGCGGGGATGAAGCTTTCTTT
TRBV5-6	.	.	TRBJ2-6	CASSPTGRSGANVLTF	TGTGCCAGCAGCCCGACAGGTCGCTCTGGGGCCAACGTCCTGACTTTC
TRBV2	.	TRBD2	TRBJ2-7	CASSGRTSGDYEQYF	TGTGCCAGCAGTGGGAGGACTAGCGGGGACTACGAGCAGTACTTC
TRBV30	few	.	TRBJ2-3	CAWAVRGAGSTDTQYF	TGTGCCTGGGCGGTTCGGGGGGCGGGTAGCACAGATACGCAGTATTTT
TRBV18	.	.	TRBJ1-1	CASSPGRNEAFF	TGTGCCAGCTCACCGGGGAGGAATGAAGCTTTCTTT
TRBV4-2	.	.	TRBJ1-2	CASSQVTGTANYGYTF	TGTGCCAGCAGCCAAGTTACGGGGACTGCGAACTATGGCTACACCTTC
TRBV7-2	few	TRBD1	TRBJ2-1	CASSLDTGQYNEQFF	TGTGCCAGCAGCTTAGACACGGGACAGTACAATGAGCAGTTCTTC
TRBV5-8	.	TRBD1	TRBJ1-2	CASRRTGAAYGYTF	TGTGCCAGCCGTAGGACAGGGGCGGCCTATGGCTACACCTTC
TRBV30	.	.	TRBJ1-1	CAWSALTLNTEAFF	TGTGCCTGGAGTGCCCTTACTTTGAACACTGAAGCTTTCTTT
TRBV30	.	TRBD2	TRBJ2-1	CAWTSGSNYNEQFF	TGTGCCTGGACTAGCGGGAGTAACTACAATGAGCAGTTCTTC